Each of the 8 T cell receptor beta chains below was sequenced from the same sample in a study of cytomegalovirus exposure and HLA in healthy donors. The study ran its PCR with 60 Vbeta and 13 Jbeta primers. Sequencing was performed with immunoSEQ multiplex PCR; in TCRdb, only in-frame clones are kept and a portion is missing. The table shows tens of thousands of clones, with around three quarters occurring only once. The material sequenced was PBMCs. These receptor sequences come from a man younger than 45 in good health and CMV-seronegative.

J is TRBJ2-7 and V is TRBV5-1; TRBD1 is a possible D gene (5 bases). Looked up from germline, CDR1 is SGHRS and CDR2 is YFSETQ. The ends were cut back, 5 bases at V and 6 bases at J, with 12 bases in the middle. CDR3 length: 12 amino acids. For the CDR3, the DNA is TGCGCCAGCAGTGGCAGGGTAGGCGAGCAGTACTTC. This translates into CASSGRVGEQYF.

The chain employs TRBV27 and TRBJ1-3, with D possibly TRBD1 on 6 matching bases. V dropped 4 bases and J dropped 1 base, with 8 bases sitting between them. Germline values: CDR1 MNHEY, CDR2 SMNVEV (reference sequence). The CDR3 spans 14 residues. CDR3 region: CASSYTGSGNTIYF. The CDR3 nucleotides are TGTGCCAGCAGTTATACAGGGTCTGGAAACACCATATATTTT.

This chain connects TRBV4-1 to TRBJ2-5; the D gene is possibly TRBD2 (6 bases). V gave up 1 base and J gave up 5 bases, with 11 bases separating them. The CDR3 extends over 14 amino acids. The germline V gene has CDR1 MGHRA and CDR2 YSYEKL. The CDR3 spells CASSQVRGRETQYF. For the CDR3, the DNA is TGCGCCAGCAGCCAAGTCCGGGGGAGGGAGACCCAGTACTTC.

V gene TRBV6-5 combines with J gene TRBJ1-3; 7 nucleotides line up with TRBD1. Germline assignment: CDR1 MNHEY and CDR2 SVGAGI. V lost 2 bases and J lost 0; bases outside the gene matches: 4. This CDR3 has 16 residues. The CDR3 loop is CASSYRGLASGNTIYF. As DNA, the CDR3 is TGTGCCAGCAGTTACAGGGGGCTGGCCTCTGGAAACACCATATATTTT.

This clone was seen only once. V is TRBV27 and J is TRBJ1-2; 8 nucleotides agree with TRBD1. Germline-derived CDR1 and CDR2 are MNHEY and SMNVEV (reference sequence). The junction had 4 bases not matched to a gene; V was cut back by 6 bases and J by 7 bases. The CDR3 loop spans 12 amino acids. In DNA form, the CDR3 reads TGTGCCAGCAGCCAGGGGGCCGCTGGCTACACCTTC. Protein product: CASSQGAAGYTF.

The chain uses TRBV5-8 and TRBJ2-5, with 7 bases matching TRBD1. The CDR3 is 14 residues long. CDR1 is SGHTS, CDR2 YDEGEE, per germline. J lost 5 bases, V lost 6 bases, and 10 bases had no gene match. The CDR3 loop is CASIRDSKGETQYF. Here the CDR3 DNA reads TGTGCCAGCATACGGGACAGCAAAGGGGAGACCCAGTACTTC. The full variable domain, its missing parts supplied by reference TRBV5-8 and TRBJ2-5, is EAGVTQSPTHLIKTRGQQATLRCSPISGHTSVYWYQQALGLGLQFLLWYDEGEERNRGNFPPRFSGRQFPNYSSELNVNALELEDSALYLCASIRDSKGETQYFGPGTRLLVL.

V usage is TRBV5-4 and J usage is TRBJ2-5; 8 nucleotides line up with TRBD2. V dropped 2 bases and J dropped 4; count of bases not matched to a gene: 4. Germline CDR1 is SGHNT and CDR2 is YYREEE (reference sequence). The CDR3 consists of 14 residues. This chain's CDR3 is CASSFRLARETQYF. DNA for the CDR3: TGTGCCAGCAGCTTCAGACTAGCGCGAGAGACCCAGTACTTC.

The chain joins TRBV27 to TRBJ2-1; 14 nucleotides agree with TRBD2. Germline trimming cut 6 bases from V and 0 bases from J; bases unmatched to any gene: 7. The CDR3 extends over 18 amino acids. The germline CDR1 and CDR2 sequences are MNHEY and SMNVEV (reference sequence). The CDR3 sequence is CASSRTSGRFSSYNEQFF. The CDR3 bases are TGTGCCAGCAGCCGGACTAGCGGGAGGTTTAGCTCCTACAATGAGCAGTTCTTC.